The 11 T cell receptor beta chains reported below all come from one sample, sequenced in a study of Graves' ophthalmopathy and Graves' hyperthyroidism. Beta-chain TCR CDR3 regions were amplified from RNA transcripts. Scientists carried out first-round RT-PCR using HTBI primers and then a second-round multiplex PCR. TCRdb reprocessed the multiplex PCR reads via MiXCR and lists one record per CDR3 protein. Found here are roughly 610,000 distinct CDR3 sequences, about a fifth of them singletons; the top ten hold more than 5.5%. Source material: peripheral blood. These receptors all stem from a woman aged 18-30 years with stable Graves' hyperthyroidism. Some clones in this sample may be carry-over from other donors' samples.

In its sample, this clonotype was seen a few times. The rearrangement uses TRBV30 and TRBJ2-7; D uncertain. Germline values: CDR1 GTSNPN, CDR2 SVGIG (reference sequence). Trimming stripped 0 bases from V and 4 bases from J, with 10 bases between. CDR3 length: 13 residues. The CDR3 sequence is CAWSVMKGYEQYF. Written as DNA, the CDR3 is TGTGCCTGGAGTGTCATGAAAGGGTACGAGCAGTACTTC.

This clonotype has ten or more counts. The V gene is TRBV5-1, the J gene TRBJ1-2, with D hard to call. Deletions cut 1 base from V and 2 bases from J, with 6 bases between. Per the germline V gene, CDR1 is SGHRS and CDR2 is YFSETQ. This CDR3 contains 13 residues. The CDR3 bases are TGCGCCAGCAGCTTGCTAGGGAACTATGGCTACACCTTC. Its translation is CASSLLGNYGYTF.

This clonotype was seen many times. The chain is built from TRBV6-1 and TRBJ1-6; D possibly corresponds to TRBD1 (6 bases). CDR1 MNHNS and CDR2 SASEGT come from the germline V gene. The CDR3 has 19 amino acids. With 2 bases removed from V and 1 base from J, the gap between germline ends came to 18 bases. The CDR3 DNA reads as TGTGCCAGCAGTGAAAACCCGCCAGGGGTTAGGTCCTATAATTCACCCCTCCACTTT. Protein sequence: CASSENPPGVRSYNSPLHF.

The sample holds many counts of this clonotype. The chain uses TRBV6-1 and TRBJ1-2; D perhaps matches TRBD1 (5 bases). The CDR3 consists of 14 residues. V was shortened by 3 bases and J by 2 bases, with 10 bases between the two germline ends. Germline CDR1 is MNHNS and CDR2 is SASEGT. The CDR3 bases are TGTGCCAGCAGTGACCCGGGACGGAACTATGGCTACACCTTC. This gives the protein CASSDPGRNYGYTF.

This clonotype was detected only a few times. The chain couples TRBV12-3 or TRBV12-4 to TRBJ1-1; no clear D gene. This CDR3 comprises 14 residues. Trimming stripped 6 bases from V and 5 bases from J, with 16 bases between. The CDR3 loop is CASSPHIVRTEAFF. The CDR3 bases are TGTGCCAGCAGCCCACACATTGTTCGGACTGAAGCTTTCTTT.

This clonotype was seen a handful of times. The chain joins TRBV7-9 to TRBJ1-2; the D is unclear. From germline, CDR1 is SEHNR and CDR2 FQNEAQ (reference sequence). The length of the CDR3 is 13 residues. The germline V and J ends were trimmed by 1 base and 7 bases, with 10 bases remaining between them. This CDR3 is CASSLVGRFGYTF. The CDR3 coding sequence is TGTGCCAGCAGCTTAGTCGGGAGGTTTGGCTACACCTTC.

This clonotype occurred a few times. The chain links TRBV6-1 to TRBJ2-7; the match to TRBD1 covers 8 bases. V lost 6 bases, J lost 2 bases, and 6 bases stayed unmatched. Germline V gene lookup returns CDR1 MNHNS and CDR2 SASEGT. The length of the CDR3 is 14 residues. The CDR3 here is CASSRDRITYEQYF. Written as DNA, the CDR3 is TGTGCCAGCAGCCGGGACAGGATTACCTACGAGCAGTACTTC.

CDR3 in DNA: TGTGCCAGCAGCTCGGACGCCGGGGAGCTGTTTTTT. This sequence encodes CASSSDAGELFF. The chain uses TRBV7-3 and TRBJ2-2, with D unclear. This CDR3 is 12 amino acids long. Trimming pared 4 bases from V and 6 bases from J, leaving 6 bases between. Per the germline V gene, CDR1 is SGHTA and CDR2 is FQGTGA.

Many counts were recorded for this clonotype. The rearrangement uses TRBV6-4 and TRBJ1-3; no reliable D call. This CDR3 is built from 17 residues. Germline values: CDR1 MRHNA, CDR2 SNTAGT. Trimming left V 6 bases short and J 3 bases short, with 21 bases between. The CDR3 loop reads CASRTLRGVLGGNTIYF. The CDR3 DNA reads as TGTGCCAGCAGAACCCTCCGGGGAGTATTGGGTGGAAACACCATATATTTT.

At least ten counts were recorded for this clonotype. V and J are TRBV7-9 and TRBJ1-3, with a weak D call TRBD1 (6 bases). This CDR3 is built from 14 residues. The germline gives CDR1 SEHNR, CDR2 FQNEAQ (reference sequence). V was clipped by 5 bases and J by 3 bases, with 11 bases between them. The CDR3 DNA reads TGTGCCAGCAGCGCCGACAGGAATGGAAACACCATATATTTT. This gives the protein CASSADRNGNTIYF.

This clonotype was picked up many times. This sequence joins TRBV7-2 and TRBJ2-5; D unresolved. CDR3 length: 13 residues. V was shortened by 2 bases and J by 2 bases, with 6 bases between the two germline ends. Germline-derived CDR1 and CDR2 are SGHTA and FQGNSA. The CDR3 reads CASSLNSQETQYF. CDR3 bases: TGTGCCAGCAGCTTAAACAGTCAAGAGACCCAGTACTTC.